Listed below are T cell receptor beta chains from one sample, sequenced in a study of shared clonotypes between healthy human individuals. Clones were sequenced by immunoSEQ multiplex PCR, and TCRdb holds only the in-frame ones, with some missing. The repertoire holds some 1.5 million clones, with roughly 96% as singletons. Sequenced sample: naive CD4+ T cells sorted from blood. The receptors here all came from a man younger than 45 in good health. CDR3s include the opening cysteine and the closing phenylalanine or tryptophan.

CASSLVQGSRYEQYF	TRBV7-6	15	TRBJ2-7
CASSLSATDTGELFF	TRBV5-1	15	TRBJ2-2
CASTSDRGLNTEAFF	TRBV19	15	TRBJ1-1
CASSFRAGTDTQYF	TRBV9	14	TRBJ2-3
CASRGTRGLRSNQPQHF	TRBV19	17	TRBJ1-5
CASSLARGQGNTGELFF	TRBV7-9	17	TRBJ2-2
CASSFYRPVNTEAFF	TRBV7-2	15	TRBJ1-1
CASSLETGSPQHF	TRBV5-1	13	TRBJ1-5
CASSLYPETQYF	TRBV5-5	12	TRBJ2-5
CASSQVGGEPRHEQFF	TRBV14	16	TRBJ2-1
CASSLGSGPTDTQYF	TRBV19	15	TRBJ2-3
CASSRGSIGTDTQYF	TRBV5-1	15	TRBJ2-3
CASSYPQGANYGYTF	TRBV28	15	TRBJ1-2
CASSYSNYAEAFF	TRBV6-5	13	TRBJ1-1
CASSLTSRIPNTEAFF	TRBV7-9	16	TRBJ1-1
CAISDPARLAGATRFF	TRBV10-3	16	TRBJ2-1
CALQGHLTGANVLTF	TRBV30	15	TRBJ2-6
CAIKSGRSSYEQYF	TRBV6-1	14	TRBJ2-7
CASSMRQGGFGYTF	TRBV7-8	14	TRBJ1-2
CASSQDTGAVTDTQYF	TRBV4-3	16	TRBJ2-3
CSVARIQETQYF	TRBV29-1	12	TRBJ2-5
CAWSEFSIAKNIQYF	TRBV30	15	TRBJ2-4
CASSHLGASTDTQYF	TRBV28	15	TRBJ2-3
CASRPDSSYNEQFF	TRBV6-6	14	TRBJ2-1
CASSEAWGSGAFF	TRBV6-1	13	TRBJ1-1
CARTSLGRSYNEQFF	TRBV2	15	TRBJ2-1